This TCR beta chain appears in the sequencing data of a study of blood T cell repertoires in COVID-19 (dated by TCRdb to the early 2020s). Notes on the research overall: Samples from collaborators originated in the United States, Italy and Spain and spanned both the acute and convalescent phases of COVID-19. The material from the prospective study consisted of cDNA or gDNA derived from T cells, B-cell-depleted T cells, or PBMCs. Deeply sampled blood TCRbeta repertoires from subjects exposed to, actively infected with, or recovered from COVID-19 were included in the dataset. A freely available public database, intended as a resource for researchers studying the immune response to SARS-CoV-2, is where the repertoires were released. The samples were drawn from the first 160 participants of the ongoing ImmuneRACE study and from about 1,200 subjects provided by 6 global collaborators. Nearly every sample came with metadata listing a de-identified subject ID, COVID-19 status, age in years and sex. Where available, HLA class I and class II types were obtained from metadata supplied by the sample provider rather than from assay-based typing. Results the study describes overall, beyond this receptor: The amount of clinical and demographic metadata varied by source and participant and was provided uncurated.

TCRbeta CDR3 regions were amplified from genomic DNA using the immunoSEQ Assay, a bias-controlled multiplex PCR. Under the source paper's analysis protocol: Nucleated cell counts per sample were estimated from amplification of reference gene primers within the assay. Sequence reads were collapsed and filtered to measure the absolute abundance of every unique TCRbeta CDR3 rearrangement. For each sample, productive Simpson clonality was calculated as the square root of Simpson's diversity index over productive rearrangements. TCRdb's version of the immuneACCESS table is confined to in-frame rearrangements and falls short of the full clone set. An unresolved V gene accounts for under half of the shortfall where checked; the remainder is of unknown origin. For V, J and clone size, that table is used; D and trimming come from the DNA. Counted in this sample were 300,000 to 450,000 clones; around 87% of them appeared once. The ten largest clones add up to approximately 1.3% of the sample.

Participants in the prospective study were aged roughly 18 to 89 years, lived in 20 to 25 United States geographic areas, and enrolled through a virtual design. In the prospective study, participants were assigned to cohorts based on the clinical history participants reported in a screening survey and a study questionnaire. ImmuneRACE Cohort 3 recovered participants were defined by two consecutive negative NP/OP PCR tests, healthcare professional clearance, or symptom resolution. Each participant in the prospective study had whole blood, serum and a nasopharyngeal or oropharyngeal swab collected by mobile phlebotomists. Over an approximately 2-month period, participants in the prospective study had the option of providing additional blood draws and questionnaires. Before DNA extraction, prospective study blood samples were shipped either frozen or at room temperature. Details on this clone: What antigen it recognizes has not been identified. Within one base of it there is no much larger clone, and no base qualities were kept.

The sequenced material came from PBMCs or T cells enriched from blood (not recorded which). The clonotype originates from a man aged 25 to 45 who had recovered from COVID-19.

DNA sequence: TGTGCCAGTAGTCACGGTAGCGGGAGATACAATGAGCAGTTCTTC. The translation is CASSHGSGRYNEQFF. Rearrangement joined TRBV19 to TRBJ2-1; 9 middle bases align to TRBD2. The CDR3 starts with the cysteine, ends with the phenylalanine, and has 15 residues. The CDR3 DNA has 45 bases and is translated from base 1. CDR1 LNHDA and CDR2 SQIVND were looked up in the germline V gene (reference sequence). V and J are trimmed by 5 bases and 4 bases, and the gene matches miss 6 bases of the junction.